This passage covers 28 T cell receptor beta chains from one sample sequenced in a study of T cells in Graves' hyperthyroidism and ophthalmopathy. Amplified TCR beta CDR3 regions derived from RNA transcripts. Carried out on the TCR CDR3, a first-round RT-PCR used the HTBI primer set. TCRdb reanalysed the multiplex PCR reads using MiXCR and keeps one entry per CDR3 protein. The sample includes roughly 500,000 distinct CDR3 sequences, 46% of them seen just once. Input material: peripheral blood or thyroid tissue (not recorded which). Receptor source: an adult woman with Graves' disease, either hyperthyroidism or ophthalmopathy (not recorded which).

The chain employs TRBV5-1 and TRBJ2-2, with TRBD1 matching over 11 bases. Unmatched junction bases numbered 6, after V lost 4 bases and J lost 4 bases. CDR1 is SGHRS and CDR2 is YFSETQ in the germline V gene. The CDR3 covers 16 residues. CDR3 DNA: TGCGCCAGCAGCGTAGGGACAGGGGGTGTCACCGGGGAGCTGTTTTTT. This translates into CASSVGTGGVTGELFF. The full variable domain, rest sourced from reference TRBV5-1 and TRBJ2-2, is KAGVTQTPRYLIKTRGQQVTLSCSPISGHRSVSWYQQTPGQGLQFLFEYFSETQRNKGNFPGRFSGRQFSNSRSEMNVSTLELGDSALYLCASSVGTGGVTGELFFGEGSRLTVL.

A few counts support this clonotype. The rearrangement links TRBV29-1 to TRBJ1-2; TRBD1 might be the D (6 bases). V lost 4 bases, J lost 3 bases, and 15 bases lay in between. CDR1 and CDR2 (germline): SQVTM, ANQGSEA. The CDR3 extends over 14 amino acids. The CDR3 DNA reads TGCAGCGTTGTGGGTGGCAGGGGAGACTATGGCTACACCTTC. It encodes CSVVGGRGDYGYTF. The variable domain in full, with the rest retrieved from reference TRBV29-1 and TRBJ1-2, is SAVISQKPSRDICQRGTSLTIQCQVDSQVTMMFWYRQQPGQSLTLIATANQGSEATYESGFVIDKFPISRPNLTFSTLTVSNMSPEDSSIYLCSVVGGRGDYGYTFGSGTRLTVV.

V usage is TRBV12-3 or TRBV12-4 and J usage is TRBJ1-2, with D uncertain. The CDR3 covers 12 residues. Between the trimmed V and J ends, which lost 4 bases and 6 bases, there was a span of 9 bases. The DNA of the CDR3 is TGTGCCAGCAGTTATGGAGGGAATGGCTACACCTTC. As protein: CASSYGGNGYTF.

This clonotype was seen more than once but under ten times. V gene TRBV6-6 combines with J gene TRBJ2-5, with 10 bases aligning to TRBD1. The CDR3 is made up of 16 amino acids. With 4 bases clipped from V and 4 bases from J, the junction kept 9 bases outside the gene matches. Germline CDR1 MNHNY, CDR2 SVGAGI (reference sequence). This CDR3 is CASSSPAGQGGETQYF. The CDR3 DNA is TGTGCCAGCAGTTCCCCCGCAGGACAGGGGGGAGAGACCCAGTACTTC.

This sequence joins TRBV7-9 and TRBJ1-1, with TRBD1 matching 9 bases. V shed 6 bases and J 3 bases; nucleotides not matched to a gene: 5. CDR1 and CDR2 (germline): SEHNR, FQNEAQ (reference sequence). The CDR3 runs to 14 residues. In DNA form, the CDR3 reads TGTGCCAGCAGTCGGACAGGGGAATACACTGAAGCTTTCTTT. Translation: CASSRTGEYTEAFF.

The genes are TRBV7-3 and TRBJ1-2; D is perhaps TRBD1 (5 bases). Germline V gene lookup returns CDR1 SGHTA and CDR2 FQGTGA. V was cut by 0 bases and J by 10 bases, with 12 bases left in between. The CDR3 totals 13 residues. DNA of the CDR3: TGTGCCAGCAGCTTAACAGGGGACGGAGCCTACACCTTC. Its translation: CASSLTGDGAYTF.

This chain links TRBV29-1 with TRBJ1-2; D remains unclear. Between the trimmed V and J ends, which lost 7 bases and 0 bases, there was a span of 15 bases. CDR1 and CDR2 (germline): SQVTM, ANQGSEA. The CDR3 covers 14 residues. As DNA, the CDR3 is TGCAGCGCTGCCGCTGAAGGACCTAACTATGGCTACACCTTC. Its protein is CSAAAEGPNYGYTF.

V gene TRBV19 combines with J gene TRBJ1-5; possibly TRBD1 for D (6 bases). The V and J ends lost 7 bases and 2 bases respectively, with 24 bases between them. Per the germline V gene, CDR1 is LNHDA and CDR2 is SQIVND (reference sequence). The CDR3 runs 18 residues. The CDR3 coding sequence is TGTGCCAGTACCCAAGGGGGGAGCACCGGGATCCGCAATCAGCCCCAGCATTTT. The encoded protein is CASTQGGSTGIRNQPQHF.

The genes are TRBV15 and TRBJ1-3; TRBD1 agrees at 7 bases. This CDR3 region has 14 residues. In germline, CDR1 is LNHNV, CDR2 YYDKDF (reference sequence). V lost 10 bases, J lost 6 bases, and 12 bases stayed unmatched. CDR3 sequence (DNA): TGTGCCAGCAGTTTTACAGGGGACTTAAACACCATATATTTT. The encoded protein is CASSFTGDLNTIYF.

The chain has TRBV7-9 and TRBJ2-2; TRBD1 aligns across 8 bases. Germline V gene sequence: CDR1 SEHNR, CDR2 FQNEAQ (reference sequence). The CDR3 loop spans 15 amino acids. Trimming took 5 bases from V and 1 from J; bases not matched to a gene: 3. For the CDR3, the DNA is TGTGCCAGCAGCGTGGGGACAGGGAACACCGGGGAGCTGTTTTTT. Protein sequence: CASSVGTGNTGELFF.

This chain links TRBV6-6 with TRBJ2-3, with 12 bases that match TRBD2. Germline loops: CDR1 MNHNY, CDR2 SVGAGI (reference sequence). CDR3 size: 15 residues. The junction had 5 bases not matched to a gene; V was cut back by 7 bases and J by 3 bases. The CDR3 sequence: CASTLGLAGTDTQYF. As DNA, the CDR3 is TGTGCCAGCACCCTAGGACTAGCGGGAACAGATACGCAGTATTTT.

The chain uses TRBV20-1 and TRBJ1-1, with D unclear. Germline lookup yields CDR1 DFQATT and CDR2 SNEGSKA (reference sequence). This CDR3 has 17 residues. Trimming took 3 bases from V and 5 from J, leaving 25 bases between them. CDR3 residues: CSASNRIASPLGTEAFF. CDR3 nucleotides: TGCAGTGCTAGTAATAGGATCGCGTCACCCTTGGGGACTGAAGCTTTCTTT.

The rearrangement links TRBV7-3 to TRBJ1-5, with a tentative D call TRBD1 (5 bases). This CDR3 comprises 14 residues. Trimming removed 8 bases at V and 11 bases at J, with 22 bases between. The germline V gene encodes CDR1 SGHTA and CDR2 FQGTGA. For the CDR3, the DNA is TGTGCCAGCGGACTGGGAGGGGAATTTAAGTCCCAGCATTTT. Translating it yields CASGLGGEFKSQHF. Using reference TRBV7-3 and TRBJ1-5 for the parts outside the CDR3, the full variable domain is GAGVSQTPSNKVTEKGKYVELRCDPISGHTALYWYRQSLGQGPEFLIYFQGTGAADDSGLPNDRFFAVRPEGSVSTLKIQRTERGDSAVYLCASGLGGEFKSQHFGDGTRLSIL.

As DNA, the CDR3 is TGCGCCAGCAGCTCGTGGACGGTAAACACCGGGGAGCTGTTTTTT. Translating gives CASSSWTVNTGELFF. The chain carries TRBV5-1 and TRBJ2-2, with D unclear. V was shortened by 3 bases and J by 2 bases, with 11 bases between the two germline ends. The CDR3 runs to 15 residues. Germline assignment: CDR1 SGHRS and CDR2 YFSETQ.

In this sample, this clonotype turned up many times. The gene calls are TRBV11-2 and TRBJ1-5; 9 positions match TRBD1. This CDR3 is 13 amino acids long. The germline gives CDR1 SGHAT, CDR2 FQNNGV. V trimming: 4 bases; J trimming: 5 bases; junction bases outside the gene matches: 0. CDR3 sequence (DNA): TGTGCCAGCAGCTGGGACAGGGATCAGCCCCAGCATTTT. This encodes CASSWDRDQPQHF.

V gene TRBV7-3 combines with J gene TRBJ1-4; D is unresolved. Trimming cost V 11 bases and J 0 bases, with 1 base left between them. CDR1 SGHTA and CDR2 FQGTGA come from the germline V gene. There are 10 residues in the CDR3. This CDR3 reads CASTNEKLFF. Written as DNA, the CDR3 is TGTGCCTCAACTAATGAAAAACTGTTTTTT.

This rearrangement joins TRBV15 to TRBJ1-1; 7 nucleotides line up with TRBD1. This CDR3 comprises 14 residues. With V trimmed by 4 bases and J by 13 bases, 15 bases remained unmatched. In germline, CDR1 is LNHNV, CDR2 YYDKDF (reference sequence). CDR3 nucleotides: TGTGCCACCAGCACGGGGCAGGGGGTGATGAAGCTTTTCTTT. It yields the protein CATSTGQGVMKLFF.

This clonotype was observed many times. The chain carries TRBV24-1 and TRBJ1-5; TRBD1 matches 8 bases. CDR3 size: 15 residues. Germline V gene sequence: CDR1 KGHDR, CDR2 SFDVKD. V gave up 6 bases and J gave up 2 bases; unmatched junction bases: 5. The CDR3 spells CATSLTGQGNQPQHF. DNA of the CDR3: TGTGCCACCAGTCTCACGGGACAGGGCAATCAGCCCCAGCATTTT.

V is TRBV20-1 and J is TRBJ1-6, with no clear D. Germline V gene sequence: CDR1 DFQATT, CDR2 SNEGSKA (reference sequence). The V gene lost 6 bases and the J gene lost 8 bases, with 17 bases spanning the gap. The CDR3 spans 14 residues. The CDR3 is CSAPGSSKDSPLHF. CDR3 in DNA: TGCAGTGCCCCCGGGAGCTCTAAGGATTCACCCCTCCACTTT.

The chain couples TRBV24-1 to TRBJ2-7; D possibly matches TRBD1 or TRBD2 (5 bases each). V gave up 9 bases and J gave up 4 bases, with 12 bases separating them. The CDR3 spans 12 residues. Germline CDR1 reads KGHDR; CDR2 reads SFDVKD. The CDR3 reads CATGGTVYEQYF. Here the CDR3 DNA reads TGTGCCACCGGGGGAACAGTGTACGAGCAGTACTTC.

The table lists this clonotype with a few counts. The gene calls are TRBV29-1 and TRBJ1-4; possibly TRBD1 for D (6 bases). V dropped 4 bases and J dropped 8 bases, with 17 bases sitting between them. The CDR3 has 14 amino acids. Germline CDR1 is SQVTM and CDR2 is ANQGSEA. The CDR3 sequence: CSVAEGGDWEKLFF. CDR3 DNA: TGCAGCGTTGCCGAGGGGGGGGATTGGGAAAAACTGTTTTTT.

The chain is built from TRBV7-2 and TRBJ1-6; the D is unclear. Germline lookup yields CDR1 SGHTA and CDR2 FQGNSA. Trimming removed 3 bases at V and 7 bases at J, with 7 bases between. CDR3 length: 13 amino acids. The CDR3 DNA reads TGTGCCAGCAGCTTTGGCTCGAATTCACCCCTCCACTTT. Translated, it gives CASSFGSNSPLHF.

The gene calls are TRBV10-3 and TRBJ1-1; D perhaps matches TRBD1 (5 bases). Germline CDR1 and CDR2: ENHRY and SYGVKD. V was clipped by 4 bases and J by 0 bases, with 18 bases between them. This CDR3 region has 17 residues. The CDR3 DNA reads as TGTGCCATCAGTGCTAGAGGGCAGGGTGGCATGAACACTGAAGCTTTCTTT. This codes for CAISARGQGGMNTEAFF.

V gene TRBV20-1 combines with J gene TRBJ1-5; D call uncertain. V was shortened by 7 bases and J by 1 base, with 14 bases between the two germline ends. The CDR3 extends over 14 amino acids. Germline CDR1 is DFQATT and CDR2 is SNEGSKA (reference sequence). The CDR3 nucleotides read TGCAGTGTATCCGCCGATCTAAGCAATCAGCCCCAGCATTTT. Its translation is CSVSADLSNQPQHF.

Only a few counts were recorded for this clonotype. The chain links TRBV10-3 to TRBJ1-6; the D is unclear. CDR1 is ENHRY and CDR2 is SYGVKD in the germline V gene. The CDR3 runs to 15 residues. Deletions cut 0 bases from V and 0 bases from J, with 3 bases between. The CDR3 region is CAISESGSYNSPLHF. CDR3 DNA sequence: TGTGCCATCAGTGAGTCTGGCTCCTATAATTCACCCCTCCACTTT.

This clonotype has a count of ten or more. One end of the junction varies from germline; a read error may be responsible. The chain is built from TRBV5-8 and TRBJ1-1; 7 positions agree with TRBD1. CDR3 length: 14 amino acids. Germline CDR1 and CDR2: SGHTS and YDEGEE. CDR3 region: CASSLGWTGSSFLF. The CDR3 nucleotides are TGTGCCAGCAGCTTGGGATGGACAGGTAGTTCTTTTCTCTTT.

For this clonotype: Just one base apart from a much larger clone, this may be a read error. No conserved phenylalanine or tryptophan is present at the end of the CDR3, so a read error is the likely explanation. The rearrangement links TRBV2 to TRBJ2-7; 8 nucleotides match TRBD1. The CDR3 has 15 amino acids. Germline V gene data show CDR1 as SNHLY and CDR2 as FYNNEI. V shed 6 bases, J shed 2 bases, and the junction held 9 bases outside the gene matches. The CDR3 DNA reads as TGTGCCAGCAGCCGCCGGGACAGGCTTCCCTACGAGCAGTACCTC. As protein: CASSRRDRLPYEQYL.

In this sample, this clonotype turned up many times. The chain employs TRBV10-3 and TRBJ2-6; perhaps TRBD1 as D (6 bases). CDR1 and CDR2 from the germline V gene are ENHRY and SYGVKD. This CDR3 is 14 amino acids long. V lost 10 bases to trimming and J lost 2 bases, with 12 bases between them. CDR3: CATSQGTGANVLTF. The CDR3 DNA is TGTGCCACTTCTCAGGGGACTGGGGCCAACGTCCTGACTTTC.